The entry below describes one T cell receptor (beta chain). CDR1 and CDR2 (germline): SGHRS, YFSETQ. Trimming left V 1 base short and J 4 bases short, with 14 bases between. CDR3 size: 15 residues. These data belong to a study of shared clonotypes between healthy human individuals. The assay was immunoSEQ multiplex PCR, and TCRdb's table has in-frame clones only and misses some. The sample yields about 600,000 clones, less than 98% seen once. This chain joins TRBV5-1 and TRBJ1-2; no clear D. The sequencing sample was made of naive CD4+ T cells sorted from blood. Subset specified: CD45RA+ positively selected. The TCR originated in a woman in her thirties in good health. The CDR3 loop is CASSLTPPRGYGYTF. For the CDR3, the DNA is TGCGCCAGCAGCTTGACTCCCCCCCGGGGCTATGGCTACACCTTC.